Listed below are T cell receptor beta chains from one sample, sequenced in a study of shared clonotypes between healthy human individuals. Profiled with immunoSEQ multiplex PCR; TCRdb holds only in-frame clones, not every one. The data show about 2.1 million clones, with 85% to 95% seen just once and more than 1.5% held by the top ten. The sequencing input was naive CD8+ T cells from PBMCs. Receptors were obtained from a young man in good health. Some clones in this sample may be carry-over from other donors' samples. Both conserved end residues are part of each CDR3. The size field is filled for only some rows; it gives once, few, many or a size class.

>TRBV7-8|few|TRBJ2-1
CASSLGGEQFF
>TRBV27|NA|TRBJ2-3
CASADRYTDTQYF
>TRBV28|few|TRBJ1-4
CATRFSWRQGDEKLFF
>TRBV7-8|NA|TRBJ1-1
CASSPLLGGYTEAFF
>TRBV27|NA|TRBJ2-1
CASSYGRYNEQFF
>TRBV18|NA|TRBJ2-3
CASSPPPGLTDTQYF
>TRBV7-2|few|TRBJ2-7
CASSLVDSYEQYF
>TRBV10-3|NA|TRBJ2-7
CAISGRLAGISHEQYF
>TRBV27|NA|TRBJ2-7
CASSLSGRYEQYF
>TRBV10-1|NA|TRBJ2-7
CASSPPQYF
>TRBV28|NA|TRBJ1-2
CASSSSYRGYGYTF
>TRBV11-2|NA|TRBJ2-7
CASSPGRLYEQYF
>TRBV6-1|NA|TRBJ2-4
CASSEKSYSPMIDIQYF
>TRBV2|NA|TRBJ2-1
CASRGNWAGGDRKGQFF
>TRBV5-1|once|TRBJ1-1
CASSLGGANTEAFF
>TRBV9|NA|TRBJ2-7
CASSDDGRGNYEQYF
>TRBV27|once|TRBJ2-7
CASSVGLAGGPRGWEQYF
>TRBV18|NA|TRBJ2-1
CASSPERENLEQFF
>TRBV19|NA|TRBJ2-7
CASSMEGLTPYEQYF
>TRBV30|NA|TRBJ2-5
CAWRMKDAKQETQYF
>TRBV4-3|NA|TRBJ2-1
CASSQEAGGPRGEQFF
>TRBV14|NA|TRBJ2-1
CASSQEGTRGRRRHNEQFF
>TRBV7-8|NA|TRBJ2-3
CASSSGEMTSGSTDTQYF
>TRBV7-9|NA|TRBJ1-1
CASSFGRVNTEAFF
>TRBV27|NA|TRBJ2-7
CASSFFPRADGEQYF
>TRBV19|NA|TRBJ2-7
CASSIEERSSYEQYF
>TRBV9|NA|TRBJ2-4
CASSAGTGVKNIQYF
>TRBV7-7|NA|TRBJ2-2
CASSLAFGYTGELFF
>TRBV27|NA|TRBJ2-7
CASSLRTGAEQYF
>TRBV10-2|few|TRBJ1-1
CASSEIENTEAFF
>TRBV2|NA|TRBJ1-4
CASIPAGSEKLFF
>TRBV5-1|NA|TRBJ2-2
CASKTDRGYTGELFF
>TRBV7-2|NA|TRBJ2-7
CASSPGRNSYEQYF
>TRBV19|NA|TRBJ2-1
CASKQHNEQFF
>TRBV7-8|NA|TRBJ2-7
CASSLWGKEQYF
>TRBV9|NA|TRBJ2-7
CASSPSGRSEQYF
>TRBV7-9|NA|TRBJ1-2
CASSLADRRRSGYTF
>TRBV12-5|NA|TRBJ2-3
CASGLLSAGGPTDTQYF
>TRBV2|NA|TRBJ2-7
CASGSIGFSYEQYF
>TRBV28|NA|TRBJ1-5
CASSLKSGASGMSQHF
>TRBV6-5|NA|TRBJ2-1
CASSPPGIGEQFF
>TRBV5-6|NA|TRBJ2-3
CASSVEGLAGEDTQYF
>TRBV7-6|few|TRBJ2-1
CASSLLRQDTGNEQFF
>TRBV5-8|NA|TRBJ1-2
CASSPDQLGNYGYTF
>TRBV29-1|NA|TRBJ2-7
CSGGVSAYEQYF
>TRBV9|NA|TRBJ1-3
CASSAGSSGNTIYF